The clone carrying this TCR beta chain appeared many times. Its cognate antigen is unknown. These data come from a study of Graves' ophthalmopathy and Graves' hyperthyroidism. Looking at the study overall: Ahead of any treatment, peripheral blood was obtained at the initial diagnosis.

Those donors who had ophthalmopathy presented with moderate-to-severe activity, a CAS of ≥3, a NOSPECS of ≥4 and a duration under 3 months. Study results and limitations: Blood samples also showed most expanded thyroid clonotypes exceeding 0.001 frequency.

Transcripts of RNA were the source for amplifying TCR beta CDR3 regions. RT-PCR was first run with HTBI primers, then multiplex PCR in a second round. Each CDR3 protein is one row after TCRdb ran MiXCR on the multiplex PCR reads. This sample yields around 170,000 distinct CDR3 sequences, of which roughly two fifths are seen a single time; less than 6% belongs to the top ten. V was cut by 0 bases and J by 5 bases, with 13 bases left in between. The CDR3 covers 15 residues. CDR1 and CDR2 (germline): MNHEY, SVGEGT. Sequencing used peripheral blood. The V gene is TRBV6-2 or TRBV6-3, the J gene TRBJ1-1; D might be TRBD1 (6 bases). The receptor comes from a woman aged 40 to 50 with Graves' ophthalmopathy. The CDR3 sequence: CASSYSRGGRTEAFF. CDR3 DNA sequence: TGTGCCAGCAGTTACTCGAGAGGGGGGAGGACTGAAGCTTTCTTT.